This TCR beta chain was identified in a study of blood T cell repertoires in COVID-19. Per the germline V gene, CDR1 is SGDLS and CDR2 is YYNGEE. Trimming cost V 0 bases and J 5 bases, with 11 bases left between them. The CDR3 runs 15 residues. Assay used: immunoSEQ multiplex PCR; TCRdb lists only in-frame clones, some missing. The table shows under 110,000 clones, with 70% to 85% occurring only once. The chain links TRBV9 to TRBJ2-2, with D possibly being TRBD2 (6 bases). The TCR sequence derives from a woman aged 60-75 years with acute or convalescent COVID-19. Sequencing used peripheral blood. CDR3 amino acids: CASSVDGSPTGELFF. CDR3 DNA sequence: TGTGCCAGCAGCGTAGACGGGAGCCCAACCGGGGAGCTGTTTTTT. Together with reference TRBV9 and TRBJ2-2, the CDR3 gives the full variable domain: DSGVTQTPKHLITATGQRVTLRCSPRSGDLSVYWYQQSLDQGLQFLIQYYNGEERAKGNILERFSAQQFPDLHSELNLSSLELGDSALYFCASSVDGSPTGELFFGEGSRLTVL.